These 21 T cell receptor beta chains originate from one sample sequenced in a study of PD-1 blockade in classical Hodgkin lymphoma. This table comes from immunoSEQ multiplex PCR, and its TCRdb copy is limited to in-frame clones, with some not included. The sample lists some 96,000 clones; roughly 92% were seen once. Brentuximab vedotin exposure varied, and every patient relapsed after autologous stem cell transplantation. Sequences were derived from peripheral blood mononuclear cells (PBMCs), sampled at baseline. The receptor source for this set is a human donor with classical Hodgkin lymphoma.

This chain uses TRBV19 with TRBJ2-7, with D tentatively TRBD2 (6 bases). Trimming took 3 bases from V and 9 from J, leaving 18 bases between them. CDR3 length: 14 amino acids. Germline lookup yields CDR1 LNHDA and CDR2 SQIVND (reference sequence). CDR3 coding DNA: TGTGCCAGTAGTATGGCGGGACCGACCCCCGGGCAGTACTTC. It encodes CASSMAGPTPGQYF.

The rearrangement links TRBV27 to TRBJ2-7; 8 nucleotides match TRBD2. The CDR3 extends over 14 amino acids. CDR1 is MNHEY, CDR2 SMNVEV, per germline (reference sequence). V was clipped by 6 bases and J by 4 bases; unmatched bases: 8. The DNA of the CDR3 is TGTGCCAGCAGCCCCAGCGGGAGTCTGTACGAGCAGTACTTC. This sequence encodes CASSPSGSLYEQYF.

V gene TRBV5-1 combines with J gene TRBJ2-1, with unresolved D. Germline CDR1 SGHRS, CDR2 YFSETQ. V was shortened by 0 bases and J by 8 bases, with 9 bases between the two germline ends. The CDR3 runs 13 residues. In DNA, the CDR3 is TGCGCCAGCAGCTTGGGGGCCACTGATGAGCAGTTCTTC. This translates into CASSLGATDEQFF.

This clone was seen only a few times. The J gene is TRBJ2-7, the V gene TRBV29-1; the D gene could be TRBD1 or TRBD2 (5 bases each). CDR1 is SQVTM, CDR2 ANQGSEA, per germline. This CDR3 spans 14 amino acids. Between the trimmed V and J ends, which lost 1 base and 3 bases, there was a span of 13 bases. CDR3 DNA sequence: TGCAGCGTTGAAGCCCCCGGGACCCACTACGAGCAGTACTTC. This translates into CSVEAPGTHYEQYF.

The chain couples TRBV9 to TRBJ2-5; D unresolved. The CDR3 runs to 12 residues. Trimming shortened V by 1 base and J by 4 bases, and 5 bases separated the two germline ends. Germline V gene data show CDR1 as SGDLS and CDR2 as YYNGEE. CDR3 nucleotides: TGTGCCAGCAGCGTATTGGGAGAGACCCAGTACTTC. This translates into CASSVLGETQYF.

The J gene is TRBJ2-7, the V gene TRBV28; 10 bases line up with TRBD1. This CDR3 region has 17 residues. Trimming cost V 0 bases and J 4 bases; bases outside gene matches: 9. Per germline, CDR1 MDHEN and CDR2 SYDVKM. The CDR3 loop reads CASSLWPGQGSQYEQYF. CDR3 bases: TGTGCCAGCAGTTTATGGCCGGGACAGGGGAGCCAGTACGAGCAGTACTTC.

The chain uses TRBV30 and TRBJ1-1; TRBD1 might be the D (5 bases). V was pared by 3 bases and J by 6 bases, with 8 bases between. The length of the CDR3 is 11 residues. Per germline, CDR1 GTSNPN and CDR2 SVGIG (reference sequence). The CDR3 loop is CAWRAGPEAFF. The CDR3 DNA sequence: TGTGCCTGGAGGGCAGGGCCTGAAGCTTTCTTT.

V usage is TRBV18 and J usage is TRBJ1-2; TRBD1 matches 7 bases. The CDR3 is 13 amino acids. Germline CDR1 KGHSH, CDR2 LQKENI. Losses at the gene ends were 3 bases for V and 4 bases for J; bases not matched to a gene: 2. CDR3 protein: CASSPDRSYGYTF. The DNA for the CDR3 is TGTGCCAGCTCACCGGACAGGAGCTATGGCTACACCTTC.

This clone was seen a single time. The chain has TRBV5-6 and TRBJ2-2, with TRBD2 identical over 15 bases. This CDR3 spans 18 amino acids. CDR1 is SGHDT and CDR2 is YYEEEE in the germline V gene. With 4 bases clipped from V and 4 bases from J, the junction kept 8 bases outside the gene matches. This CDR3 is CASSPRTSGRAVTGELFF. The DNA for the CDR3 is TGTGCCAGCAGCCCCAGGACTAGCGGGAGGGCCGTCACCGGGGAGCTGTTTTTT.

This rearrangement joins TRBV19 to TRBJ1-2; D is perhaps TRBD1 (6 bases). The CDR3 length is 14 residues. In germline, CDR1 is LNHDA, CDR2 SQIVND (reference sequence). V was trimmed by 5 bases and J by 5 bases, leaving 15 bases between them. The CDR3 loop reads CASSAQGRSYGYTF. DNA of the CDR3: TGTGCCAGTAGTGCCCAGGGGAGGAGTTATGGCTACACCTTC. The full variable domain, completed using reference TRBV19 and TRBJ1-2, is DGGITQSPKYLFRKEGQNVTLSCEQNLNHDAMYWYRQDPGQGLRLIYYSQIVNDFQKGDIAEGYSVSREKKESFPLTVTSAQKNPTAFYLCASSAQGRSYGYTFGSGTRLTVV.

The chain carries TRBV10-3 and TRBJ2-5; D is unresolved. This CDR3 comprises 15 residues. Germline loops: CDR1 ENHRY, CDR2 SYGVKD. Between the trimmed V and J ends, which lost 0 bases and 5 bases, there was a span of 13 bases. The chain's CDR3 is CAISESRSLFETQYF. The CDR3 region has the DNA TGTGCCATCAGTGAGTCTAGGTCTCTCTTCGAGACCCAGTACTTC.

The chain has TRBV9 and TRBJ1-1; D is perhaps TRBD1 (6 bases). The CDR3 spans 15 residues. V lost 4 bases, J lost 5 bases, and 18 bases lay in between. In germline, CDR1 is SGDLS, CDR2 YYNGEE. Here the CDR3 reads CASSPSGGRGTEAFF. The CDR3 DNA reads TGTGCCAGCAGCCCCTCCGGGGGAAGGGGGACTGAAGCTTTCTTT.

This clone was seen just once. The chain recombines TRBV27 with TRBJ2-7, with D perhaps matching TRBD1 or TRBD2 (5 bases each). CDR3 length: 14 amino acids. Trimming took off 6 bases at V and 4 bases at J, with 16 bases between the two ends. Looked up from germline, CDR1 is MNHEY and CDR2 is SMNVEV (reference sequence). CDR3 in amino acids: CASRAGTGVYEQYF. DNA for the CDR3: TGTGCCAGCAGAGCCGGGACGGGCGTATACGAGCAGTACTTC.

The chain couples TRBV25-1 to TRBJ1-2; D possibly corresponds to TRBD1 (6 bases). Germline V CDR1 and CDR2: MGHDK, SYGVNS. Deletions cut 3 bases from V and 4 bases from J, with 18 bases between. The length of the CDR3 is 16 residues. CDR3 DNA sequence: TGTGCCAGCAGTGACCCCCGCCGACAGGAGCTCTATGGCTACACCTTC. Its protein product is CASSDPRRQELYGYTF.

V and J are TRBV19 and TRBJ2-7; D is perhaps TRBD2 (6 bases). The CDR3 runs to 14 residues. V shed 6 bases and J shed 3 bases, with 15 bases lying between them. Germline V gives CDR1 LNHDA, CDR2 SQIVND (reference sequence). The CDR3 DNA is TGTGCCAGTAGAGGAAGGGAGGAGAACTACGAGCAGTACTTC. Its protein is CASRGREENYEQYF. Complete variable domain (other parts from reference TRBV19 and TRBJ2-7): DGGITQSPKYLFRKEGQNVTLSCEQNLNHDAMYWYRQDPGQGLRLIYYSQIVNDFQKGDIAEGYSVSREKKESFPLTVTSAQKNPTAFYLCASRGREENYEQYFGPGTRLTVT.

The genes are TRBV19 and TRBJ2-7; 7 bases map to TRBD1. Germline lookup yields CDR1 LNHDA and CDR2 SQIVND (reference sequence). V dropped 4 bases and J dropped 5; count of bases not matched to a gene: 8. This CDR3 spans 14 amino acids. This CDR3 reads CASSRHGQDNEQYF. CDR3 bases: TGTGCCAGTAGTAGGCACGGACAGGACAACGAGCAGTACTTC.

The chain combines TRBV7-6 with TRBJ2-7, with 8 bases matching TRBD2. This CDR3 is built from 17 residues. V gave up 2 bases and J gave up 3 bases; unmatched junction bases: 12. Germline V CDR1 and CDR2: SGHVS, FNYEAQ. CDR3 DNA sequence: TGTGCCAGCAGCTTATATGCGGGGACTAGTCGGGTCTACGAGCAGTACTTC. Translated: CASSLYAGTSRVYEQYF.

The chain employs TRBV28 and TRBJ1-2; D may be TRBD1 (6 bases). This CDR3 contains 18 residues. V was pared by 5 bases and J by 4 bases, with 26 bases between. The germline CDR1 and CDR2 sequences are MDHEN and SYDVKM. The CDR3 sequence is CASSPRWLDRRVFYGYTF. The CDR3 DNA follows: TGTGCCAGCAGTCCCCGCTGGTTGGACAGACGGGTCTTCTATGGCTACACCTTC.

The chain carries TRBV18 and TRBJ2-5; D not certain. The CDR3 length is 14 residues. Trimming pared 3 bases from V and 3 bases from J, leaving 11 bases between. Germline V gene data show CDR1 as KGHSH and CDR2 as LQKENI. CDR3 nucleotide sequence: TGTGCCAGCTCACCCGTAGTGGCTGAAGAGACCCAGTACTTC. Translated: CASSPVVAEETQYF.

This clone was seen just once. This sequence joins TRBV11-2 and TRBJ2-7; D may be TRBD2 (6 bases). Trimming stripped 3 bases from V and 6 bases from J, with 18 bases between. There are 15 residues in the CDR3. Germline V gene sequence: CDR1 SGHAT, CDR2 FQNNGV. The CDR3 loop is CASSFVSGSRREQYF. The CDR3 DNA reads TGTGCCAGCAGCTTCGTAAGCGGGTCGCGACGCGAGCAGTACTTC.

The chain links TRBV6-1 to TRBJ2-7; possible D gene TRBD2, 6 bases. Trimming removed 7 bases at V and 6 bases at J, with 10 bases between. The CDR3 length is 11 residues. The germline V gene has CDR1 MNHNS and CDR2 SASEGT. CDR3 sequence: CASTGAGEQYF. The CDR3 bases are TGTGCCAGCACTGGAGCGGGCGAGCAGTACTTC.